This passage covers 15 T cell receptor beta chains from one sample sequenced in a study of Tregs in tolerant kidney transplant recipients (dated by TCRdb to about 2019). To prepare the library, the immunoSEQ multiplex PCR assay was applied. TCRdb provides this immuneACCESS table in a form limited to in-frame rearrangements. Some clones are lacking; in checked studies, under half of them reflect an unresolved V gene, and why the rest are absent is not known. For this sample there are 90,000 to 150,000 clones; around nine tenths appear just once. Approximately 0.59% of the sample is held by the ten biggest clonotypes. The sample consisted of CD4+ T cells from blood. The receptor source for this set is a human donor in good health.

The count of this clone is one. The rearrangement uses TRBV18 and TRBJ2-1; the match to TRBD2 covers 7 bases. Germline CDR1 and CDR2: KGHSH and LQKENI. The CDR3 contains 14 residues. J was trimmed by 9 bases and V by 2 bases; bases with no gene match: 7. CDR3 in amino acids: CASSPSGTDPEQFF. In DNA, the CDR3 is TGTGCCAGCTCACCAAGCGGGACTGACCCTGAGCAGTTCTTC.

The chain recombines TRBV5-4 with TRBJ2-7, with D possibly matching TRBD2 (5 bases). Germline V lookup: CDR1 SGHNT, CDR2 YYREEE (reference sequence). The CDR3 spans 15 residues. Trimming left V 2 bases short and J 2 bases short, with 14 bases between. In nucleotides, the CDR3 is TGTGCCAGCAGCTTTCTTAGCGCTACAACCTACGAGCAGTACTTC. It specifies CASSFLSATTYEQYF. The full variable domain, with the rest looked up from reference TRBV5-4 and TRBJ2-7, is ETGVTQSPTHLIKTRGQQVTLRCSSQSGHNTVSWYQQALGQGPQFIFQYYREEENGRGNFPPRFSGLQFPNYSSELNVNALELDDSALYLCASSFLSATTYEQYFGPGTRLTVT.

The genes are TRBV30 and TRBJ1-5, with TRBD1 as a possible D gene (5 bases). CDR1 and CDR2 (germline): GTSNPN, SVGIG (reference sequence). This CDR3 has 14 amino acids. Trimming pared 0 bases from V and 5 bases from J, leaving 11 bases between. As DNA, the CDR3 is TGTGCCTGGAGTGTTTGGGACCGAGATCAGCCCCAGCATTTT. This sequence encodes CAWSVWDRDQPQHF.

This sequence joins TRBV18 and TRBJ2-1; a possible D gene is TRBD2 (6 bases). The CDR3 has 14 residues. V shed 4 bases and J shed 5 bases, with 12 bases lying between them. CDR1 and CDR2 from the germline V gene are KGHSH and LQKENI. CDR3 nucleotides: TGTGCCAGCTCACTACGGACTACCCACAATGAGCAGTTCTTC. It encodes CASSLRTTHNEQFF.

The table lists this clone with a few counts. The CDR3 reads CASSLRAYTGELFF. CDR3 sequence (DNA): TGTGCCAGCAGTTTAAGGGCTTACACCGGGGAGCTGTTTTTT. This rearrangement joins TRBV27 to TRBJ2-2; no clear D. CDR1 is MNHEY, CDR2 SMNVEV, per germline (reference sequence). Trimming pared 2 bases from V and 3 bases from J, leaving 7 bases between. The CDR3 loop spans 14 amino acids.

The rearrangement links TRBV5-1 to TRBJ2-5; no definite D call. V dropped 0 bases and J dropped 1 base, with 4 bases sitting between them. The V gene's germline CDR1 is SGHRS and CDR2 YFSETQ. The CDR3 extends over 13 amino acids. CDR3 region: CASSLVAQETQYF. The DNA for the CDR3 is TGCGCCAGCAGCTTGGTGGCCCAAGAGACCCAGTACTTC.

V gene TRBV19 combines with J gene TRBJ1-5; a weak D match, TRBD1 (6 bases). V lost 8 bases to trimming and J lost 7 bases, with 24 bases between them. CDR1 is LNHDA, CDR2 SQIVND, per germline (reference sequence). This CDR3 has 16 residues. In DNA form, the CDR3 reads TGTGCCAGTTCTCGCTACGGGCAGGGGACTTCCCAGCCCCAGCATTTT. Translated: CASSRYGQGTSQPQHF.

This chain joins TRBV5-5 and TRBJ1-2; TRBD1 is a possible D gene (5 bases). The ends were cut back, 4 bases at V and 5 bases at J, with 15 bases in the middle. The germline CDR1 and CDR2 sequences are SGHKS and YYEKEE (reference sequence). The CDR3 runs to 14 residues. The CDR3 DNA follows: TGTGCCAGCAGCCGCCCGGGGGGGAGGTATGGCTACACCTTC. This sequence encodes CASSRPGGRYGYTF.

The chain carries TRBV4-1 and TRBJ2-2, with a weak D call TRBD2 (7 bases). Looked up from germline, CDR1 is MGHRA and CDR2 is YSYEKL. V gave up 7 bases and J gave up 7 bases, with 13 bases separating them. The CDR3 loop spans 13 amino acids. The CDR3 coding sequence is TGCGCCAGCACATCGCGGGGGCGCGGGGAGCTGTTTTTT. This translates into CASTSRGRGELFF.

The chain uses TRBV19 and TRBJ1-6; D is perhaps TRBD1 (6 bases). Germline V gene sequence: CDR1 LNHDA, CDR2 SQIVND (reference sequence). The length of the CDR3 is 13 residues. V lost 8 bases and J lost 8, with 13 bases in between. The CDR3, as DNA: TGTGCCAGTGGACAGTGGGATGATTCACCCCTCCACTTT. It specifies CASGQWDDSPLHF.

V and J are TRBV19 and TRBJ2-6, with D perhaps being TRBD1 or TRBD2 (5 bases each). V lost 7 bases to trimming and J lost 0 bases, with 7 bases between them. The length of the CDR3 is 14 residues. Germline V CDR1 and CDR2: LNHDA, SQIVND (reference sequence). The chain's CDR3 is CASTRGSGANVLTF. The CDR3 nucleotides are TGTGCCAGTACGAGGGGCTCTGGGGCCAACGTCCTGACTTTC.

This chain joins TRBV5-1 and TRBJ2-2; D gene unclear. The germline V gene encodes CDR1 SGHRS and CDR2 YFSETQ. There are 14 residues in the CDR3. V lost 0 bases and J 7 bases, leaving 10 bases between the germline ends. The CDR3 DNA is TGCGCCAGCAGCTTGGCGCCCCCGGGCGGGGAGCTGTTTTTT. Translated, it gives CASSLAPPGGELFF.

This rearrangement joins TRBV2 to TRBJ2-4; no clear D gene. The CDR3 extends over 16 amino acids. The V gene lost 6 bases and the J gene lost 6 bases, with 21 bases spanning the gap. CDR1 is SNHLY, CDR2 FYNNEI, per germline. The CDR3 DNA sequence: TGTGCCAGCAGGCCCTCCCGAGCCATGGAGTTAAACATTCAGTACTTC. This codes for CASRPSRAMELNIQYF.

This CDR3 reads CASSYGHRKETQYF. The CDR3 coding sequence is TGTGCCAGCAGTTACGGACATCGAAAGGAGACCCAGTACTTC. This chain uses TRBV6-6 with TRBJ2-5; D possibly corresponds to TRBD1 (5 bases). The germline V gene encodes CDR1 MNHNY and CDR2 SVGAGI (reference sequence). The CDR3 sequence is 14 residues long. Trimming left V 2 bases short and J 5 bases short, with 12 bases between.

A single count supports this clone. The chain is built from TRBV7-2 and TRBJ1-3, with 7 bases fitting TRBD1. This CDR3 region has 14 residues. J gave up 2 bases and V 5 bases, and 3 bases lay outside the gene matches. Germline CDR1 SGHTA, CDR2 FQGNSA. CDR3 nucleotide sequence: TGTGCCAGCAGCCTTAGGGGGCCTGGAAACACCATATATTTT. Its translation: CASSLRGPGNTIYF. Complete variable domain (other parts from reference TRBV7-2 and TRBJ1-3): GAGVSQSPSNKVTEKGKDVELRCDPISGHTALYWYRQSLGQGLEFLIYFQGNSAPDKSGLPSDRFSAERTGGSVSTLTIQRTQQEDSAVYLCASSLRGPGNTIYFGEGSWLTVV.